The source of this T cell receptor beta chain is a study of blood T cells in healthy people across ages. Through a sample-barcoded 5' primer and a J-beta primer mix, a second PCR was run for roughly 6 to 11 cycles. MiXCR, run by TCRdb on the 5' RACE reads, gives a single entry per CDR3 protein. This repertoire shows approximately 800,000 distinct CDR3 sequences, around half found once; its top ten account for over 15%. The trim removed 1 base at V and 15 bases at J, leaving 3 bases unmatched. Germline-derived CDR1 and CDR2 are SEHNR and FQNEAQ (reference sequence). This CDR3 has 12 residues. This clonotype was detected only a few times.

This rearrangement joins TRBV7-9 to TRBJ2-4; 10 bases are a match to TRBD1. The sample taken for sequencing was blood. The source of this sequence is a man older than 75 in good health. CDR3 amino acids: CASSLVGQGVYF. DNA for the CDR3: TGTGCCAGCAGCTTAGTTGGACAGGGGGTGTACTTC.